This TCR beta chain was recovered during a study of shared clonotypes between healthy human individuals. Findings of the study overall: Incomplete sequencing of sorted subsets was indicated by rarefaction despite large depth. Non-shared clonotypes were found to have lower generation probabilities than the clonotypes that were shared by all four of the sorted-subset donors.

The protocol was immunoSEQ multiplex PCR, while the TCRdb copy is restricted to in-frame clones and leaves out a portion. The sample lists some 2,500,000 clones, roughly 93% seen once, with about 0.38% in the top ten. Germline V gene sequence: CDR1 MNHNY, CDR2 SVGAGI (reference sequence). The CDR3 covers 16 residues. V was trimmed by 6 bases and J by 5 bases, leaving 22 bases between them. As regards this clone: The antigen is unknown.

Sequencing used naive CD4+ T cells from PBMCs. The subset: CD45RA+ positively selected. The source of this sequence is a man between 18 and 29 years old in good health. Some clones in this sample may be carry-over from other donors' samples. J is TRBJ2-5 and V is TRBV6-6; perhaps TRBD2 as D (6 bases). The CDR3 DNA is TGTGCCAGCAGGCAAAGGGTACTCAGGGAGGTTGAGACCCAGTACTTC. It codes for CASRQRVLREVETQYF.